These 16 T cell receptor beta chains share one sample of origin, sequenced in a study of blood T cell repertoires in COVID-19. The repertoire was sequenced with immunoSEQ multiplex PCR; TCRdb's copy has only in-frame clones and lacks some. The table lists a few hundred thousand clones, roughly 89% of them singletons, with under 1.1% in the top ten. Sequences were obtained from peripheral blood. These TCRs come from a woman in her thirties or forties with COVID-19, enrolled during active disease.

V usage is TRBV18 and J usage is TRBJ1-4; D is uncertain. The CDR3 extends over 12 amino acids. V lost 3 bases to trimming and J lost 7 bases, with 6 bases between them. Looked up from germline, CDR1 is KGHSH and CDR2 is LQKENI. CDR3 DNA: TGTGCCAGCTCACCCAGTGGTGAAAAACTGTTTTTT. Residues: CASSPSGEKLFF.

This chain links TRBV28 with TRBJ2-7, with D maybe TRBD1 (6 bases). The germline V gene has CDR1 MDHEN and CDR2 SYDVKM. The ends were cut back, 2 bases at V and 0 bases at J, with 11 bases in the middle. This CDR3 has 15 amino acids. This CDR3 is CASSLRQGSSYEQYF. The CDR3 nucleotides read TGTGCCAGCAGTTTACGGCAGGGGAGCTCCTACGAGCAGTACTTC. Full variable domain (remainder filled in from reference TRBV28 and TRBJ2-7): DVKVTQSSRYLVKRTGEKVFLECVQDMDHENMFWYRQDPGLGLRLIYFSYDVKMKEKGDIPEGYSVSREKKERFSLILESASTNQTSMYLCASSLRQGSSYEQYFGPGTRLTVT.

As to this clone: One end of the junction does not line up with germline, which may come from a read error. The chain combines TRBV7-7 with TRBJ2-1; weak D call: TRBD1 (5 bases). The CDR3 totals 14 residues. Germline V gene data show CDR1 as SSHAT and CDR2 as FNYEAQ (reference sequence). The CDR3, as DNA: TGTGCTAGCACCTTGAACCAGGGATCCCGCGAGCAGTTCTTC. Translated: CASTLNQGSREQFF.

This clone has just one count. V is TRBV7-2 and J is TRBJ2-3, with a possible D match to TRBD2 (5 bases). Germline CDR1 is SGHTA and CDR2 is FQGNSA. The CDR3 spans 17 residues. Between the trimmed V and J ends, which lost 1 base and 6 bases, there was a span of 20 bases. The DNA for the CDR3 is TGTGCCAGCAGCTTAGTTAGAGGGAGAAGTAATAGGGATACGCAGTATTTT. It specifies CASSLVRGRSNRDTQYF.

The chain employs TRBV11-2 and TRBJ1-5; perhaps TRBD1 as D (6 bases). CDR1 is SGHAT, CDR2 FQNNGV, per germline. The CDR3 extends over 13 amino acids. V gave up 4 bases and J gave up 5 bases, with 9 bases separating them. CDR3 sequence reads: CASSWTDDQPQHF. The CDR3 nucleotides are TGTGCCAGCAGCTGGACAGACGATCAGCCCCAGCATTTT.

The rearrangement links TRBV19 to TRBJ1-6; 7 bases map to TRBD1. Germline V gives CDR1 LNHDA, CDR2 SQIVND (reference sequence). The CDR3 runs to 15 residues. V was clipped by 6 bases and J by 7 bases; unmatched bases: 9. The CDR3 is CASRLPGQLNSPLHF. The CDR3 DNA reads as TGTGCCAGTAGATTACCGGGACAGCTAAATTCACCCCTCCACTTT.

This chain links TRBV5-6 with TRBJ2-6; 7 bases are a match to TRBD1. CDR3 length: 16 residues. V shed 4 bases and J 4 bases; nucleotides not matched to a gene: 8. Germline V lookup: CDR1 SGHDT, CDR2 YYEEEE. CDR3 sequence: CASSLLTGIGANVLTF. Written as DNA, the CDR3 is TGTGCCAGCAGCCTTCTGACAGGGATAGGGGCCAACGTCCTGACTTTC.

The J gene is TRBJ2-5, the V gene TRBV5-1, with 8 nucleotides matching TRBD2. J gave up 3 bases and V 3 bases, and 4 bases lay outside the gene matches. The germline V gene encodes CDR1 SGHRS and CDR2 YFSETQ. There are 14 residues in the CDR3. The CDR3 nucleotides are TGCGCCAGCAGCTCGGGAGGGACCGAAGAGACCCAGTACTTC. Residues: CASSSGGTEETQYF.

The CDR3 coding sequence is TGTGCCAGCACAGGGACTAACTATGGCTACACCTTC. Its translation is CASTGTNYGYTF. V is TRBV3-1 (or the pseudogene TRBV3-2) and J is TRBJ1-2, with D possibly being TRBD1 (5 bases). V was pared by 7 bases and J by 0 bases, with 6 bases between. In germline, CDR1 is LGHDT, CDR2 YNNKEL (reference sequence). This CDR3 has 12 amino acids.

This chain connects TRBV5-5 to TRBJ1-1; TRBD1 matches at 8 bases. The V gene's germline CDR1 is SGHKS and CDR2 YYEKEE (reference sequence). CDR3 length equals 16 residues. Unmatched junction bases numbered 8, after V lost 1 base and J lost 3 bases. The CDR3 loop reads CASSLIGDRRYTEAFF. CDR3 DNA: TGTGCCAGCAGCTTGATAGGGGACAGGCGCTACACTGAAGCTTTCTTT.

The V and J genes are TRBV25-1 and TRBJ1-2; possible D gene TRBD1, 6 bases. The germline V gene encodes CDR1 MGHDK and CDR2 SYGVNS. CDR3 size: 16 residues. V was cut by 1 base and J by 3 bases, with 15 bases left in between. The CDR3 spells CASSELGGGLDYGYTF. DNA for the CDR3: TGTGCCAGCAGTGAATTGGGTGGGGGCCTCGACTATGGCTACACCTTC.

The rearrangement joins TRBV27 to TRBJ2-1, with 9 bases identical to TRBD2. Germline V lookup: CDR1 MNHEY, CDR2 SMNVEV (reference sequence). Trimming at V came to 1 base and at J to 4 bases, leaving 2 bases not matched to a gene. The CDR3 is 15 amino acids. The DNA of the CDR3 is TGTGCCAGCAGTTTATTAGCGGGGGCGTACAATGAGCAGTTCTTC. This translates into CASSLLAGAYNEQFF.

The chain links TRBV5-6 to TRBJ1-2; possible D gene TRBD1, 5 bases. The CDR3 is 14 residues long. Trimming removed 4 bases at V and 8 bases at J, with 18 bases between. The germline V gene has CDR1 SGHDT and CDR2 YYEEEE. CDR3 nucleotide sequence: TGTGCCAGCAGCCCTAATGTTGGGGGGTCCGGCTACACCTTC. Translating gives CASSPNVGGSGYTF.

The DNA of the CDR3 is TGTGCCAGCAGCTTAGATCGAGGTCAGAATGAAAAACTGTTTTTT. This encodes CASSLDRGQNEKLFF. J is TRBJ1-4 and V is TRBV11-2; D not certain. Germline assignment: CDR1 SGHAT and CDR2 FQNNGV. This CDR3 is built from 15 residues. V lost 0 bases, J lost 5 bases, and 10 bases lay in between.

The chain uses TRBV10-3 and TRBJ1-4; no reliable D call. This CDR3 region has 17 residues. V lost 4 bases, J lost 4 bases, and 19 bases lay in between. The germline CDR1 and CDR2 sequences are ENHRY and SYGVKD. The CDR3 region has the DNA TGTGCCATCAGTGGAGGGCCGCGGACGCTTGATAATGAAAAACTGTTTTTT. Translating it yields CAISGGPRTLDNEKLFF.

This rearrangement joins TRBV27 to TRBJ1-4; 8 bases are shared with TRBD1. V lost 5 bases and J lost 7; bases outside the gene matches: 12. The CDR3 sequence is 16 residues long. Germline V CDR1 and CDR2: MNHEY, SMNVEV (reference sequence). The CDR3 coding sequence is TGTGCCAGCAGTCCGATCGCCGGGACAGGCGGTGAAAAACTGTTTTTT. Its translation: CASSPIAGTGGEKLFF.